This passage covers 14 T cell receptor beta chains from one sample sequenced in a study of blood T cell repertoires in COVID-19. The protocol was immunoSEQ multiplex PCR, while the TCRdb copy is restricted to in-frame clones and leaves out a portion. The sample yields a few hundred thousand clones, around four fifths seen once. Sequenced sample: peripheral blood. These receptors originate from a man aged 60 to 69 who had recovered from COVID-19.

This chain connects TRBV7-2 to TRBJ1-3; unclear D gene. The CDR3 is 14 amino acids. V was cut by 5 bases and J by 4 bases, with 12 bases left in between. The germline CDR1 and CDR2 sequences are SGHTA and FQGNSA. The CDR3, as DNA: TGTGCCAGCAGCCCACCCCTGCAGGGAAACACCATATATTTT. Translated, it gives CASSPPLQGNTIYF.

The chain couples TRBV6-5 to TRBJ2-5, with 9 bases that match TRBD1. CDR3 length: 12 amino acids. V shed 6 bases, J shed 4 bases, and the junction held 0 bases outside the gene matches. Per germline, CDR1 MNHEY and CDR2 SVGAGI. CDR3 sequence (DNA): TGTGCCAGCAGGGGACAGGGAGAGACCCAGTACTTC. This gives the protein CASRGQGETQYF.

CDR3 DNA: TGTGCCAGCTCACCCCAAGGACTTCTACCGGCCGAGCAGTACTTC. Translation: CASSPQGLLPAEQYF. The rearrangement links TRBV18 to TRBJ2-7; D is possibly TRBD2 (5 bases). CDR3 length equals 15 residues. V lost 3 bases and J lost 6, with 18 bases in between. Germline-derived CDR1 and CDR2 are KGHSH and LQKENI.

This chain joins TRBV5-7 and TRBJ2-5; 8 bases are a match to TRBD1. TRBV5-7 is marked as an open reading frame, function uncertain. Unmatched junction bases numbered 13, after V lost 0 bases and J lost 12 bases. The CDR3 spans 15 residues. The CDR3: CASSLEVRGRKEKYF. DNA for the CDR3: TGTGCCAGCAGCTTGGAAGTCAGGGGGCGAAAAGAAAAGTACTTC.

V and J are TRBV30 and TRBJ1-1, with TRBD1 matching over 8 bases. The germline V gene encodes CDR1 GTSNPN and CDR2 SVGIG (reference sequence). V trimming: 1 base; J trimming: 11 bases; junction bases outside the gene matches: 3. This CDR3 has 11 amino acids. For the CDR3, the DNA is TGTGCCTGGAGTGGGACAGGGAGTGCTTTCTTT. Translating gives CAWSGTGSAFF.

V usage is TRBV6-5 and J usage is TRBJ1-4, with D uncertain. V lost 0 bases to trimming and J lost 5 bases, with 4 bases between them. Germline values: CDR1 MNHEY, CDR2 SVGAGI. The CDR3 is 13 amino acids. Here the CDR3 reads CASSYSRNEKLFF. DNA of the CDR3: TGTGCCAGCAGTTACTCGAGGAATGAAAAACTGTTTTTT.

The chain has TRBV7-2 and TRBJ2-3; 14 nucleotides match TRBD2. CDR1 is SGHTA, CDR2 FQGNSA, per germline. This CDR3 comprises 17 residues. Losses at the gene ends were 1 base for V and 5 bases for J; bases not matched to a gene: 5. CDR3 DNA sequence: TGTGCCAGCAGCTTAGGACTAGCGGGGGGGACGGTAGATACGCAGTATTTT. The encoded protein is CASSLGLAGGTVDTQYF.

This clone was counted only a few times. This chain connects TRBV5-1 to TRBJ1-1, with 8 bases aligning to TRBD1. Per the germline V gene, CDR1 is SGHRS and CDR2 is YFSETQ. Germline trimming cut 3 bases from V and 3 bases from J; bases unmatched to any gene: 1. CDR3 length: 13 residues. The CDR3 sequence is CASSSRGHTEAFF. CDR3 in DNA: TGCGCCAGCAGCTCCAGGGGGCACACTGAAGCTTTCTTT.

This clone was recorded only once. This chain joins TRBV9 and TRBJ1-2; D might be TRBD1 (6 bases). The CDR3 length is 15 residues. V lost 3 bases and J lost 1, with 13 bases in between. From germline, CDR1 is SGDLS and CDR2 YYNGEE. CDR3 sequence reads: CASSAQGRGNYGYTF. CDR3 DNA: TGTGCCAGCAGCGCTCAGGGGAGGGGTAACTATGGCTACACCTTC.

The chain links TRBV19 to TRBJ2-7, with 9 positions matching TRBD1. Germline V CDR1 and CDR2: LNHDA, SQIVND (reference sequence). This CDR3 contains 14 residues. The V gene end was trimmed by 8 bases and the J gene end by 2 bases; junction bases not matched to a gene: 7. The chain's CDR3 is CASPTGGLPYEQYF. The CDR3 nucleotides are TGTGCCAGTCCAACAGGGGGCCTTCCCTACGAGCAGTACTTC. The entire variable domain, with the rest obtained from reference TRBV19 and TRBJ2-7, is as follows: DGGITQSPKYLFRKEGQNVTLSCEQNLNHDAMYWYRQDPGQGLRLIYYSQIVNDFQKGDIAEGYSVSREKKESFPLTVTSAQKNPTAFYLCASPTGGLPYEQYFGPGTRLTVT.

The V gene is TRBV19, the J gene TRBJ2-5, with TRBD2 as a possible D gene (6 bases). Germline CDR1 is LNHDA and CDR2 is SQIVND (reference sequence). CDR3 length: 14 residues. V was pared by 5 bases and J by 6 bases, with 16 bases between. CDR3 in DNA: TGTGCCAGTAGTTCACGAAGGGACTCTCAGACCCAGTACTTC. Protein product: CASSSRRDSQTQYF.

This CDR3 reads CASSLRESVRARARNQPQHF. In DNA form, the CDR3 reads TGTGCCAGCAGTTTAAGGGAATCGGTCAGGGCCAGGGCACGCAATCAGCCCCAGCATTTT. The chain combines TRBV28 with TRBJ1-5, with D possibly TRBD1 on 5 matching bases. CDR3 length: 20 amino acids. In germline, CDR1 is MDHEN, CDR2 SYDVKM. Trimming removed 2 bases from V and 2 bases from J, with 25 bases in between.

J is TRBJ2-7 and V is TRBV3-1 (or the pseudogene TRBV3-2); 12 bases line up with TRBD1. Germline V lookup: CDR1 LGHDT, CDR2 YNNKEL (reference sequence). CDR3 length: 17 residues. The junction had 10 bases not matched to a gene; V was cut back by 1 base and J by 6 bases. The CDR3 region has the DNA TGTGCCAGCAGCCAAGGTCGAGTGGGACAGGGGGCCCCCGAGCAGTACTTC. Translated, it gives CASSQGRVGQGAPEQYF.

The CDR3 region is CAWSQGYEQYF. In DNA form, the CDR3 reads TGTGCCTGGAGTCAGGGGTACGAGCAGTACTTC. The chain combines TRBV30 with TRBJ2-7, with D perhaps TRBD1 (6 bases). V was trimmed by 2 bases and J by 4 bases, leaving 6 bases between them. Germline assignment: CDR1 GTSNPN and CDR2 SVGIG (reference sequence). The CDR3 is made up of 11 amino acids.